This T cell receptor (beta chain) appears in the sequencing data of a study of blood T cell repertoires in COVID-19 (dated by TCRdb to between 2020 and 2021). At the level of the whole study: Samples from collaborators originated in the United States, Italy and Spain and spanned both the acute and convalescent phases of COVID-19. Where available, HLA class I and class II types were taken from metadata supplied by the sample provider and were not determined by assay-based typing. Deeply sampled blood TCRbeta repertoires from subjects exposed to, actively infected with, or recovered from COVID-19 were included in the dataset. The prospective study material was composed of cDNA or gDNA derived from T cells, B-cell-depleted T cells, or PBMCs. The repertoires were released in a freely available public database intended as a resource for research on the immune response to SARS-CoV-2. The samples were drawn from two sources: the first 160 participants of the ongoing ImmuneRACE study, and 1,200 or so subjects contributed by 6 global collaborators. The sample metadata nearly always contained a de-identified subject ID, COVID-19 status, age in years and sex.

Collaborating institutions collected whole blood in K2EDTA tubes following their own protocols. For TCRbeta analysis, collaborators shipped samples as frozen whole blood, isolated PBMCs, or DNA extracted from either of those sample types. Measured from the cysteine to the phenylalanine, the CDR3 is 16 residues long. Only the CDR3 part of the read is kept: 48 bases, read in frame from the first base. CDR1 is given as KGHDR and CDR2 as SFDVKD, both from the germline V gene. The junction shows trimming of 5 bases on V and 0 bases on J, plus 13 bases between the germline ends. The full study reports these points: How much clinical and demographic metadata was included differed by source and by participant, and the metadata was provided uncurated.

A word on this clone: Which antigen it targets is not known. No per-base quality is available; no much larger clone lies one base away.

TCRbeta CDR3 regions were amplified from genomic DNA using the immunoSEQ Assay, a bias-controlled multiplex PCR. In the source study's methods: Within the assay, amplification of reference gene primers was used to estimate how many nucleated cells each sample contained. Sequence reads were collapsed and filtered to measure the absolute abundance of every unique TCRbeta CDR3 rearrangement. Productive Simpson clonality was computed per sample as the square root of Simpson's diversity index over productive rearrangements. TCRdb provides this immuneACCESS table in a form limited to in-frame rearrangements. Some clones are lacking; in checked studies, under half of them reflect an unresolved V gene, and why the rest are absent is not known. The DNA gave D and trimming, while V, J and clone size come from that table. The sample includes some 100,000 clones, with over 75% observed a single time. Clones ranked in the top ten supply 5.1% of the sample.

This TCR derives from a man aged 50 or older with acute or convalescent COVID-19. The chain uses TRBV24-1 and TRBJ1-3, and the D gene may be TRBD1, 5 bases matching. Sequencing input: peripheral blood. CDR3 sequence: CATSGPQGASGNTIYF. DNA sequence: TGTGCCACCAGTGGGCCTCAGGGCGCCTCTGGAAACACCATATATTTT.